The sequence of this T cell receptor (beta chain) was determined in a study of identical twins. General study points: Zero-insertion findings could be partly confounded by invariant cells (MAIT and iNKT cells).

This CDR3 spans 16 amino acids. Germline-derived CDR1 and CDR2 are SGHKS and YYEKEE (reference sequence). The J segment lost 2 bases and the V segment lost 4 bases, leaving 3 bases of the junction unmatched. One entry per CDR3 protein, called by TCRdb with MiXCR from the 5' RACE reads. The sample yields around 690,000 distinct CDR3 sequences, 21% seen once. Note on this clonotype: Its antigen is currently unknown.

The sample was also reused in another study, on T cells expressing NK-cell markers. Per that study: Sorted CD3+CD56-NKG2C+, CD3+CD56+NKG2C- and CD3+CD56+NKG2C+ T cells were the source of the TCR beta repertoires.

Sequencing used PBMCs. This sequence originates from a woman aged 18-29 years in good health. The chain is built from TRBV5-5 and TRBJ2-2, with TRBD2 identical over 12 bases. This CDR3 reads CASSPSGRDNTGELFF. The CDR3 coding sequence is TGTGCCAGCAGCCCTAGCGGGAGGGACAACACCGGGGAGCTGTTTTTT.